The following is a T cell receptor beta chain sequence with its context. As yet, its antigen is unknown. Germline CDR1 reads SGHNT; CDR2 reads YYREEE (reference sequence). The CDR3 runs 13 residues. V was cut by 0 bases and J by 3 bases, with 6 bases left in between. TCRdb's table, derived via immunoSEQ multiplex PCR, lists solely in-frame clones and lacks some. Its listing shows about 60 clones. These data originate in a study of T cells and Merkel cell carcinoma outcomes. Whole-study results and caveats: Merkel cell carcinoma outcomes were reportedly predicted by repertoire and T-cell density.

Source material: tumor tissue from Merkel cell carcinoma. This rearrangement joins TRBV5-4 to TRBJ1-1; D unclear. This sequence originates from a human donor with Merkel cell carcinoma. The CDR3 region has the DNA TGTGCCAGCAGCTTGGGGACTCACACTGAAGCTTTCTTT. It yields the protein CASSLGTHTEAFF. Together with reference TRBV5-4 and TRBJ1-1, the CDR3 gives the full variable domain: ETGVTQSPTHLIKTRGQQVTLRCSSQSGHNTVSWYQQALGQGPQFIFQYYREEENGRGNFPPRFSGLQFPNYSSELNVNALELDDSALYLCASSLGTHTEAFFGQGTRLTVV.